The next 11 T cell receptor beta chains were all read from a single sample in a study of CD4 and CD8 cells across lung adenocarcinoma regions. MiXCR was run by TCRdb on the PCR reads, yielding one entry per CDR3 protein. Here the sample spans some 8,400 distinct CDR3 sequences, nearly 55% being singletons. Sequenced sample: CD8+ T cells from the center of a lung tumor. The receptors come from a female donor with lung adenocarcinoma. The CD4 and CD8 labels of this study may be unreliable.

The CDR3 loop reads CASSLKAGAVGEQYF. For the CDR3, the DNA is TGTGCCAGCAGTTTAAAGGCGGGAGCCGTGGGGGAGCAGTACTTC. This chain uses TRBV12-3 or TRBV12-4 with TRBJ2-5, with TRBD2 identical over 7 bases. CDR3 length: 15 residues. V trimming: 2 bases; J trimming: 11 bases; junction bases outside the gene matches: 14.

Turning to this clonotype: At one boundary the junction diverges from the germline segment, which might be a read error. V gene TRBV12-3 or TRBV12-4 combines with J gene TRBJ2-4; D gene unclear. The CDR3 runs 13 residues. The CDR3 DNA reads TGTGCCAGCAGTCTGGGGAACGTAGACATCCAGTACTTC. Protein sequence: CASSLGNVDIQYF.

V gene TRBV12-3 or TRBV12-4 combines with J gene TRBJ2-1, with 12 positions matching TRBD2. The CDR3 runs to 13 residues. After removal of 1 base from V and 15 bases from J, the junction contained 4 bases not matched to a gene. The DNA of the CDR3 is TGTGCCAGCAGTTTAGGACTAGCGGGGGATCTGTTCTTC. Translated: CASSLGLAGDLFF.

This chain joins TRBV7-8 and TRBJ1-2; weak D call: TRBD1 (5 bases). Germline V gene lookup returns CDR1 SGHVS and CDR2 FQNEAQ. The germline V and J ends were trimmed by 3 bases and 6 bases, with 5 bases remaining between them. The CDR3 covers 11 residues. The CDR3, as DNA: TGTGCCAGCAGCTTGGGGGATGGCTACACCTTC. It is translated as CASSLGDGYTF.

By frequency in the sample, this clonotype is medium-sized (0.01 to 0.1%). The chain employs TRBV27 and TRBJ2-2; D tentatively reads TRBD1 or TRBD2 (5 bases each). The V gene's germline CDR1 is MNHEY and CDR2 SMNVEV (reference sequence). The CDR3 spans 15 residues. Trimming shortened V by 7 bases and J by 0 bases, and 12 bases separated the two germline ends. CDR3 DNA sequence: TGTGCCAGCACCCTTGGGGGACCGAACACCGGGGAGCTGTTTTTT. Translation: CASTLGGPNTGELFF.

This clonotype was seen just once. This chain links TRBV12-3 or TRBV12-4 with TRBJ2-2, with a possible D match to TRBD2 (6 bases). The CDR3 has 13 residues. Trimming removed 6 bases from V and 13 bases from J, with 18 bases in between. CDR3 bases: TGTGCCAGCAGGCGGGGATCTGGCGGTACGCTGTTTTTT. Encoded protein: CASRRGSGGTLFF.

A remark on this clonotype: Relative to the germline gene, one junction end is altered; a read error may explain this. The CDR3 protein is CASSGGCGTETQYF. CDR3 DNA: TGTGCCAGCAGCGGGGGGTGCGGCACAGAGACGCAGTACTTT. The chain uses TRBV27 and TRBJ2-3; TRBD2 agrees at 7 bases. Germline assignment: CDR1 MNHEY and CDR2 SMNVEV (reference sequence). This CDR3 region has 14 residues.

This clonotype was counted only a few times. The rearrangement joins TRBV5-1 to TRBJ2-1; 8 nucleotides agree with TRBD2. This CDR3 has 15 amino acids. Trimming removed 1 base from V and 5 bases from J; junction bases left unmatched: 5. Germline CDR1 reads SGHRS; CDR2 reads YFSETQ. CDR3: CASSLSGGADNEQFF. CDR3 nucleotide sequence: TGCGCCAGCAGCTTGTCGGGGGGGGCCGACAATGAGCAGTTCTTC.

This clonotype occurred once. The rearrangement links TRBV7-3 to TRBJ2-3, with D perhaps TRBD1 or TRBD2 (5 bases each). V lost 1 base to trimming and J lost 9 bases, with 14 bases between them. In germline, CDR1 is SGHTA, CDR2 FQGTGA. This CDR3 contains 14 residues. The DNA of the CDR3 is TGTGCCAGCAGCTTAAGCCGGGACCAAGAGACGCAGTATTTT. As protein: CASSLSRDQETQYF.

To note about this clonotype: One end of the junction varies from germline; a read error may be responsible. The V and J genes are TRBV7-9 and TRBJ2-3; TRBD2 might be the D (5 bases). The CDR3 covers 15 residues. From germline, CDR1 is SEHNR and CDR2 FQNEAQ (reference sequence). CDR3 sequence: CARGFAGRSQETQYF. The CDR3 nucleotides are TGTGCCAGGGGCTTTGCGGGCCGTTCCCAAGAGACGCAGTACTTT.

This clonotype was seen ten or more times. One end of the junction varies from germline; a read error may be responsible. V is TRBV7-7 and J is TRBJ2-2; D ambiguous. This CDR3 is 14 amino acids long. The germline V gene encodes CDR1 SSHAT and CDR2 FNYEAQ (reference sequence). The CDR3: CASSLWGNTGELFF. The CDR3 DNA is TGTGCTAGCAGCTTATGGGGGAACACCGGGGAGCTGTTTTTT.